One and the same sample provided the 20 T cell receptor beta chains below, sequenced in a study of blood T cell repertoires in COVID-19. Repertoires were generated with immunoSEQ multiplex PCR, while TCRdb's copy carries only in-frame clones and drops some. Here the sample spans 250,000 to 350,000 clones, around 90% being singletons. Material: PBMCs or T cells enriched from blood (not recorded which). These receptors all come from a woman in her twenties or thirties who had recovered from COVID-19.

The CDR3 here is CASAGTAGGGYTF. In DNA, the CDR3 is TGTGCCAGCGCCGGGACGGCAGGAGGGGGCTACACCTTC. The V and J genes are TRBV25-1 and TRBJ1-2; possibly TRBD1 for D (5 bases). Germline CDR1 reads MGHDK; CDR2 reads SYGVNS. CDR3 length: 13 residues. The V and J ends lost 8 bases and 8 bases respectively, with 18 bases between them.

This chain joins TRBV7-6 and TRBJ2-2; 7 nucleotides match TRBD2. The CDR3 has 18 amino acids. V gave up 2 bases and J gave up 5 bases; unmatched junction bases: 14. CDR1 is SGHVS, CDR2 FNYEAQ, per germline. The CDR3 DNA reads TGTGCCAGCAGCTTACCCTCTGGGGGAGCGGGACCAACCGGGGAGCTGTTTTTT. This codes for CASSLPSGGAGPTGELFF.

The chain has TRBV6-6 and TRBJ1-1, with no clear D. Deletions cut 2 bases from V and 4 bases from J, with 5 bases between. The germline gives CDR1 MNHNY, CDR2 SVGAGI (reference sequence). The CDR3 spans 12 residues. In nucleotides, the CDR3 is TGTGCCAGCAGTTACCCGTCCACTGAAGCTTTCTTT. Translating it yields CASSYPSTEAFF.

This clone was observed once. The chain's CDR3 is CASSVGQGRETQYF. CDR3 sequence (DNA): TGTGCCAGCAGCGTAGGACAGGGCCGGGAGACCCAGTACTTC. The chain uses TRBV9 and TRBJ2-5; 7 nucleotides match TRBD1. CDR1 is SGDLS, CDR2 YYNGEE, per germline. The trim removed 0 bases at V and 5 bases at J, leaving 4 bases unmatched. The CDR3 is 14 residues long.

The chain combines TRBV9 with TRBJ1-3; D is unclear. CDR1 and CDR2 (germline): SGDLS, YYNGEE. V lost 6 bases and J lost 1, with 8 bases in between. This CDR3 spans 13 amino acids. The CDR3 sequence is CASKAESGNTIYF. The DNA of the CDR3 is TGTGCCAGCAAGGCGGAGTCTGGAAACACCATATATTTT.

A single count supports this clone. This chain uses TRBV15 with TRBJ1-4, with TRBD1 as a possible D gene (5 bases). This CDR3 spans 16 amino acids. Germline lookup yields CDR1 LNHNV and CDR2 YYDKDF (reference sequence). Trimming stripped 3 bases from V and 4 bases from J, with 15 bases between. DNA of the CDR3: TGTGCCACCAGCAGGGGTCCGGGGGTGGATAATGAAAAACTGTTTTTT. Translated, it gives CATSRGPGVDNEKLFF.

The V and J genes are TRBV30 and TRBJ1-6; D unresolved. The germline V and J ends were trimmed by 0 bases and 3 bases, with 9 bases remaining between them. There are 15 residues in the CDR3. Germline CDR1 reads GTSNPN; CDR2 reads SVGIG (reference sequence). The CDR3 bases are TGTGCCTGGAGTGTCCGTCAACACTATAATTCACCCCTCCACTTT. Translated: CAWSVRQHYNSPLHF.

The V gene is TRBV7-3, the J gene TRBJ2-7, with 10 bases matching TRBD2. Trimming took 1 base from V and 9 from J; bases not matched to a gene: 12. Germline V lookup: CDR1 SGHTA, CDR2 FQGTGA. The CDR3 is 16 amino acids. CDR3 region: CASSLRGTSVFSRQYF. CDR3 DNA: TGTGCCAGCAGCTTAAGGGGGACTAGCGTGTTTAGTAGGCAGTACTTC.

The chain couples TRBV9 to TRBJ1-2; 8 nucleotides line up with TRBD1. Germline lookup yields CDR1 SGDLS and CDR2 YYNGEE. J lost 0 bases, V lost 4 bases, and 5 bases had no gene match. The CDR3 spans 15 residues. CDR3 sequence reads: CASSPGTGANYGYTF. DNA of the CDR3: TGTGCCAGCAGCCCCGGGACAGGAGCTAACTATGGCTACACCTTC.

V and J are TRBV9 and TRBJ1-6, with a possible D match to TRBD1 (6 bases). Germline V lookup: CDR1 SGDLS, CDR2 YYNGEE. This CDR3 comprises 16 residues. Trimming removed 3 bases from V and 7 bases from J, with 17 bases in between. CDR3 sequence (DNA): TGTGCCAGCAGCGCGGAGAGGGGGGGGAGGAATTCACCCCTCCACTTT. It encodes CASSAERGGRNSPLHF. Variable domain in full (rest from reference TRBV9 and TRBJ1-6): DSGVTQTPKHLITATGQRVTLRCSPRSGDLSVYWYQQSLDQGLQFLIQYYNGEERAKGNILERFSAQQFPDLHSELNLSSLELGDSALYFCASSAERGGRNSPLHFGNGTRLTVT.

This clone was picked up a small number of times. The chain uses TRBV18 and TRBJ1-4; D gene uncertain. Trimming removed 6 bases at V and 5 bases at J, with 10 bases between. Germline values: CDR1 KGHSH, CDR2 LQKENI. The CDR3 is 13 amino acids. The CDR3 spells CASSTLGNEKLFF. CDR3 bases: TGTGCCAGCTCCACTCTCGGGAATGAAAAACTGTTTTTT.

The CDR3, as DNA: TGTGCCAGCAGTGGAACCCAGACAGGGTCTGGGGCCAACGTCCTGACTTTC. Translated, it gives CASSGTQTGSGANVLTF. This rearrangement joins TRBV9 to TRBJ2-6; 7 bases agree with TRBD1. Germline CDR1 SGDLS, CDR2 YYNGEE. The V gene end was trimmed by 5 bases and the J gene end by 1 base; junction bases not matched to a gene: 9. The CDR3 is 17 residues long.

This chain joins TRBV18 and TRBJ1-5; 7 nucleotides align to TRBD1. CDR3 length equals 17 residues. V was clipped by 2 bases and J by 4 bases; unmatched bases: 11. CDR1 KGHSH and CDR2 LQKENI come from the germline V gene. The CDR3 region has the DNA TGTGCCAGCTCACCATCCGGACAGGACCCGAGGAATCAGCCCCAGCATTTT. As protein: CASSPSGQDPRNQPQHF.

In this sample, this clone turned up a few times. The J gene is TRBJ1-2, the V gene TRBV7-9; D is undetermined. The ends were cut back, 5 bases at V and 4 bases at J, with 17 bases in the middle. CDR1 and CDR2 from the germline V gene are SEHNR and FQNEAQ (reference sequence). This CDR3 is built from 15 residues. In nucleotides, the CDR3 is TGTGCCAGCAGCCTCACGGGAATTTCCCTCTATGGCTACACCTTC. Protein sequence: CASSLTGISLYGYTF.

CDR3 in DNA: TGTGCCAGCAGCCCAGGGGTGGGGGCCCAAGAGACCCAGTACTTC. Translation: CASSPGVGAQETQYF. The rearrangement links TRBV3-1 (or the pseudogene TRBV3-2) to TRBJ2-5; TRBD1 is a possible D gene (6 bases). The ends were cut back, 4 bases at V and 1 base at J, with 13 bases in the middle. The CDR3 sequence is 15 residues long. The V gene's germline CDR1 is LGHDT and CDR2 YNNKEL (reference sequence).

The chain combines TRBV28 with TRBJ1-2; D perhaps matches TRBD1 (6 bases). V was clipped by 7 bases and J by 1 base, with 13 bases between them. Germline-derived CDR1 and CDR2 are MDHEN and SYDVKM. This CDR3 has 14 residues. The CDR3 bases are TGTGCCAGCAAATCCCCAGGGGTTAACTATGGCTACACCTTC. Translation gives CASKSPGVNYGYTF.

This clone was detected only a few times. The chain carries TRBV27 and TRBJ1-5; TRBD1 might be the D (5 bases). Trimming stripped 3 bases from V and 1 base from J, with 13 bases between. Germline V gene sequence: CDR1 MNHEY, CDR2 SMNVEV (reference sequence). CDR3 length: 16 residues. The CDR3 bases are TGTGCCAGCAGTTTCCTGGCGGGGGGGAGCAATCAGCCCCAGCATTTT. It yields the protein CASSFLAGGSNQPQHF.

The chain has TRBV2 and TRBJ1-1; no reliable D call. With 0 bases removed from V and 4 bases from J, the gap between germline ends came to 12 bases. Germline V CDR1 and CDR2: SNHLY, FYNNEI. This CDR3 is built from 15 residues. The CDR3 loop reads CASSEARRTATEAFF. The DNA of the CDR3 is TGTGCCAGCAGTGAAGCGCGCAGGACTGCCACTGAAGCTTTCTTT.

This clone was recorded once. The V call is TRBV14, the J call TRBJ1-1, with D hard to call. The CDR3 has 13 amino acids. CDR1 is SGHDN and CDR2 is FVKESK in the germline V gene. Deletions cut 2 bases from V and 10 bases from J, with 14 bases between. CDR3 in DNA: TGTGCCAGCAGCCAATCATCCGGTTCCGGAGCTTTCTTT. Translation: CASSQSSGSGAFF.

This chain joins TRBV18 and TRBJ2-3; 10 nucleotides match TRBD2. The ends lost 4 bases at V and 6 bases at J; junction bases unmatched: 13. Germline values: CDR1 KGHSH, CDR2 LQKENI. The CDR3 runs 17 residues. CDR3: CASSRRASGGVPDTQYF. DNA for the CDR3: TGTGCCAGCTCACGCCGAGCTAGCGGGGGTGTACCGGATACGCAGTATTTT.